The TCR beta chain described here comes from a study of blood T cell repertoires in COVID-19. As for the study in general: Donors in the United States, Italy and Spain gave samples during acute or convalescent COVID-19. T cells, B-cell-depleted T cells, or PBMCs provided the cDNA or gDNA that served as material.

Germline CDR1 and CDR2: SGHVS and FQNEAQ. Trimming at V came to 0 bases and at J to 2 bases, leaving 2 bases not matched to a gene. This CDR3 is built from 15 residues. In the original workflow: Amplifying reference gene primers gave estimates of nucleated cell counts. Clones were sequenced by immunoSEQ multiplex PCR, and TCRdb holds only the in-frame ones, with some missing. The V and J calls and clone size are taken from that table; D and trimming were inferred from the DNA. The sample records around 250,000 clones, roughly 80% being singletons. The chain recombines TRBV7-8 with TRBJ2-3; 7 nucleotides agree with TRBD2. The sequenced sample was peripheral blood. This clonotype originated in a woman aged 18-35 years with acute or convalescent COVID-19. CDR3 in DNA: TGTGCCAGCAGCTTAGCCCTAGCGGTCACAGATACGCAGTATTTT. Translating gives CASSLALAVTDTQYF.